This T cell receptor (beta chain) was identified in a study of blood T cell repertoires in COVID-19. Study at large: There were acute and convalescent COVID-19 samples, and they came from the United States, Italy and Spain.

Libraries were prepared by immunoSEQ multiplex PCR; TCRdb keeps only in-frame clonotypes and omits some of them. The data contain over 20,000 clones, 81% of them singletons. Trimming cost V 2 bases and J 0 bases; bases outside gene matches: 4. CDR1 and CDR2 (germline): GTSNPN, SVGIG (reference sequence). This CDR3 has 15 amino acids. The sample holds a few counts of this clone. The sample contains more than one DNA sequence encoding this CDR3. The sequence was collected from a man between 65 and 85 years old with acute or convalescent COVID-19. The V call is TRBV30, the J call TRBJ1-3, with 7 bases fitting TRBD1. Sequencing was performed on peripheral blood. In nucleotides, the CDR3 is TGTGCCTGGAGTCGGGACAGCGGCTCTGGAAACACCATATATTTT. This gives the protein CAWSRDSGSGNTIYF.